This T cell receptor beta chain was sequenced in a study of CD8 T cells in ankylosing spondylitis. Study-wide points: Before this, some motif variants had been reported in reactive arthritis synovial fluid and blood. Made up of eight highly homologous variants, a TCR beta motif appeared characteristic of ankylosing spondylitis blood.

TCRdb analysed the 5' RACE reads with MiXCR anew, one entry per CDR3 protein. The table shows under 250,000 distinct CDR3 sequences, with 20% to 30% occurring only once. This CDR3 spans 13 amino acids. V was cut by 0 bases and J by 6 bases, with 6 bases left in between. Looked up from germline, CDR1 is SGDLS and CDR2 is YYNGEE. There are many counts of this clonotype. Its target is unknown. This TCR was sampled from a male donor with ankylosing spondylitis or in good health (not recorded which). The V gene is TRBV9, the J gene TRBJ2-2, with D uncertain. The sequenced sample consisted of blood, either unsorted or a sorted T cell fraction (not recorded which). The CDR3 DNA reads TGTGCCAGCAGCGTAGCTCTCGCCGGGGAGCTGTTTTTT. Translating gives CASSVALAGELFF.